This T cell receptor (beta chain) was identified in a study of T cell responses to AZD1222 COVID-19 vaccine. Assay used: immunoSEQ multiplex PCR; TCRdb lists only in-frame clones, some missing. This table holds some 130,000 clones, about 93% found once. A note on this clone: No antigen is known for it.

Trimming cost V 10 bases and J 3 bases, with 15 bases left between them. Germline CDR1 MDHEN, CDR2 SYDVKM. The CDR3 runs 13 residues. Study outcomes and limitations: Spike as a whole was targeted by vaccine-associated CD4 TCRs, dominant at 160-218 and 743-854. Seropositive at baseline were only a handful of AZD1222 recipients. The donor group comprised mostly white British people and more females; the analysis possibly underestimated clonal diversity. Two AZD1222 doses significantly raised spike-specific TCR breadth and depth over controls.

Material: peripheral blood, obtained on day 0 of AZD1222 vaccination. The V and J genes are TRBV28 and TRBJ2-5; D may be TRBD1 (6 bases). This sequence originates from an adult in good health. The CDR3 DNA reads as TGTGCCACCATCCGGGACACAAAAGAGACCCAGTACTTC. Its protein is CATIRDTKETQYF.